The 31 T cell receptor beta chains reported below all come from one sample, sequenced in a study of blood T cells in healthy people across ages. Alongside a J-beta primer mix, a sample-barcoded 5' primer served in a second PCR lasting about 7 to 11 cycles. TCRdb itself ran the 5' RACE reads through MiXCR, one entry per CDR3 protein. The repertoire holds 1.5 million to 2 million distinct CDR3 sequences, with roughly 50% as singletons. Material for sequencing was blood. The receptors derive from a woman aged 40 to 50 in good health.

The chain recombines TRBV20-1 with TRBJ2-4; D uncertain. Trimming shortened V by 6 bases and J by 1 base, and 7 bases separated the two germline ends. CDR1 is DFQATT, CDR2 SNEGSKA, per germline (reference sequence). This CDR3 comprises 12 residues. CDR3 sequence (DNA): TGCAGTGCGGGGATGGCCAAAAACATTCAGTACTTC. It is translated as CSAGMAKNIQYF.

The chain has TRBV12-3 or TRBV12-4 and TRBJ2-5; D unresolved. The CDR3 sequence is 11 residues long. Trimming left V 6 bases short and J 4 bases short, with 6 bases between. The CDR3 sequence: CASRITETQYF. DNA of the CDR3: TGTGCCAGCAGAATAACAGAGACCCAGTACTTC.

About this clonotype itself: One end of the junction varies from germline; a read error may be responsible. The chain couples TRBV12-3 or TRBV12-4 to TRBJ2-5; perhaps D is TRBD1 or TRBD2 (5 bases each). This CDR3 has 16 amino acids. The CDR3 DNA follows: TGTGCCGGCAGTCCCCGGACTGGGGGAACCCAAGAGACCCAGTACTTC. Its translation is CAGSPRTGGTQETQYF.

The CDR3 region has the DNA TGCAGCGTTGAAGGAGGAGAAGGGGCCCACGAGCAGTACTTC. Its translation: CSVEGGEGAHEQYF. V usage is TRBV29-1 and J usage is TRBJ2-7; maybe TRBD1 (5 bases). Germline V gene data show CDR1 as SQVTM and CDR2 as ANQGSEA. The CDR3 runs to 14 residues. The V end lost 1 base, the J end lost 5 bases, and 15 bases lay between the germline ends.

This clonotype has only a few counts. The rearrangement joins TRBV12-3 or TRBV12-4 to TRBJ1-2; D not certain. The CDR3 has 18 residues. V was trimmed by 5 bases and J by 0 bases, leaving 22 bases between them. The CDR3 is CASSRASRALITNYGYTF. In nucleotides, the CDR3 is TGTGCCAGCAGTCGCGCCTCCCGGGCCCTCATTACTAACTATGGCTACACCTTC.

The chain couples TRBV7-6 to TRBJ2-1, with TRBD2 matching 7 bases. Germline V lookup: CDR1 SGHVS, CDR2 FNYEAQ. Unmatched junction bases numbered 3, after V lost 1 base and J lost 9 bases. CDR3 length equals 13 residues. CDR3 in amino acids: CASSLGLASEQFF. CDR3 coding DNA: TGTGCCAGCAGCTTAGGACTAGCAAGTGAGCAGTTCTTC.

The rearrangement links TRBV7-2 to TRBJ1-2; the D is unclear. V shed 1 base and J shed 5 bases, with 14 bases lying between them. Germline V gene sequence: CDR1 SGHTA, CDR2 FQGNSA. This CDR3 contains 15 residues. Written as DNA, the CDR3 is TGTGCCAGCAGCTTAGATTGGTACGGAAATTATGGCTACACCTTC. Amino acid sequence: CASSLDWYGNYGYTF.

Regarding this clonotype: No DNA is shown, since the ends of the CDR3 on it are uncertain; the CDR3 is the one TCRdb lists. Here the CDR3 reads CASGGTWGQGSKIPYF. The chain combines TRBV6-1 with TRBJ2-7; the D segment call TRBD1 is taken from the table without a DNA check. The CDR3 is made up of 16 amino acids, end residues included. CDR1 is MNHNS and CDR2 is SASEGT in the germline V gene.

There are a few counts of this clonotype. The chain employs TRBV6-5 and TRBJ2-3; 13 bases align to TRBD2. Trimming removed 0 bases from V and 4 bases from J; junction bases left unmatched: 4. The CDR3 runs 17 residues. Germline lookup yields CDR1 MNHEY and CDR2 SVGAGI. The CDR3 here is CASSYSGLAGASDTQYF. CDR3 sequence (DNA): TGTGCCAGCAGTTACTCCGGACTAGCGGGGGCGTCAGATACGCAGTATTTT.

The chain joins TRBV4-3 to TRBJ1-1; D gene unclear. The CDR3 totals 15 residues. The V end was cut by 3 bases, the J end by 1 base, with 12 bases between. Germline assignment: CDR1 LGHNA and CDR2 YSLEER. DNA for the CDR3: TGCGCCAGCAGCCACCGGAGTGGGGAGAACACTGAAGCTTTCTTT. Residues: CASSHRSGENTEAFF.

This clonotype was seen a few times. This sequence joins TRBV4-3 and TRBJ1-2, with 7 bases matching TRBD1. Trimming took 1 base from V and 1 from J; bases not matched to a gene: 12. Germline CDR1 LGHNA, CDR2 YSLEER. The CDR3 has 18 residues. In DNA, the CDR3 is TGCGCCAGCAGCCAAGGGATTCTAGGGACAGACTATAACTATGGCTACACCTTC. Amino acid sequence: CASSQGILGTDYNYGYTF.

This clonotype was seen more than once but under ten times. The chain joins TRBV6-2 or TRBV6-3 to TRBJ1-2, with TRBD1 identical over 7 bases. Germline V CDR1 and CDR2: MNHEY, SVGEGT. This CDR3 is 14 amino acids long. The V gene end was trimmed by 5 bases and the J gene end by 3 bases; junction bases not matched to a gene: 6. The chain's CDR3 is CASSPGGRDYGYTF. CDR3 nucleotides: TGTGCCAGCAGTCCAGGGGGGCGCGACTATGGCTACACCTTC.

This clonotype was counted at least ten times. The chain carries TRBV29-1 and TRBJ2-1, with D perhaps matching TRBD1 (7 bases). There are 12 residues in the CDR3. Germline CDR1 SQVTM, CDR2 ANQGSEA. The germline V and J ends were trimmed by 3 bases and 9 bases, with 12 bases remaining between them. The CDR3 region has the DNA TGCAGCGTTGAGGAGGGGGCCGTTGAGCAGTTCTTC. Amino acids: CSVEEGAVEQFF.

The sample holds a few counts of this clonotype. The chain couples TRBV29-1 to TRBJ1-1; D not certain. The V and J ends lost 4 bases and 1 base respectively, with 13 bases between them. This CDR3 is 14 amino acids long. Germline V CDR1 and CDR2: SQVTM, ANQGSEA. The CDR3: CSVGGGLPNTEAFF. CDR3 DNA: TGCAGCGTTGGCGGAGGGCTTCCGAACACTGAAGCTTTCTTT.

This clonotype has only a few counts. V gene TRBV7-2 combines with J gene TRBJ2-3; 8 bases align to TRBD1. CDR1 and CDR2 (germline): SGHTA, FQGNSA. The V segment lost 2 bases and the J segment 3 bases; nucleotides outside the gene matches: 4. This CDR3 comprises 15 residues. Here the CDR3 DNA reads TGTGCCAGCAGCTTACGGGACAGGTTAACAGATACGCAGTATTTT. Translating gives CASSLRDRLTDTQYF.

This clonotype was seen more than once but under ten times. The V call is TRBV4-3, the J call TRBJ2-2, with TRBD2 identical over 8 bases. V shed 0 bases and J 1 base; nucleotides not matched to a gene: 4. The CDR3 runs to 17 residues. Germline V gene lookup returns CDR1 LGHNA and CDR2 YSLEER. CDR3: CASSQDKLAGNTGELFF. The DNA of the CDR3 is TGCGCCAGCAGCCAAGATAAGCTAGCGGGGAACACCGGGGAGCTGTTTTTT.

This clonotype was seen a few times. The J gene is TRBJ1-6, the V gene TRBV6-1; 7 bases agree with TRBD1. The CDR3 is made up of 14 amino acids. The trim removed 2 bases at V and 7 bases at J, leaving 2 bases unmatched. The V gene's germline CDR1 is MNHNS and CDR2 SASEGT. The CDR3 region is CASSENRGNSPLHF. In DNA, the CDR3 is TGTGCCAGCAGTGAAAACAGGGGAAATTCACCCCTCCACTTT.

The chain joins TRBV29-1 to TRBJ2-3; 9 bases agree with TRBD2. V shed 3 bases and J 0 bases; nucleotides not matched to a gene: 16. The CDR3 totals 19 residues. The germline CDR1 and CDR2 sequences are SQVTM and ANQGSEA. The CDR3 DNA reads TGCAGCGTTGATAGGCTAGCGGGATGGAGGGGTCCTAGCACAGATACGCAGTATTTT. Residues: CSVDRLAGWRGPSTDTQYF.

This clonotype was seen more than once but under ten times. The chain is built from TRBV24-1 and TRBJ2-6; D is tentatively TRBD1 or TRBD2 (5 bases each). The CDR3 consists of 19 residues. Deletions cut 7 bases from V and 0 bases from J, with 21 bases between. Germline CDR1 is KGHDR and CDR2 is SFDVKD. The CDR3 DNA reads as TGTGCCACCAGCCCAACAAGGGAGAAGGGGTGCTCTGGGGCCAACGTCCTGACTTTC. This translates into CATSPTREKGCSGANVLTF.

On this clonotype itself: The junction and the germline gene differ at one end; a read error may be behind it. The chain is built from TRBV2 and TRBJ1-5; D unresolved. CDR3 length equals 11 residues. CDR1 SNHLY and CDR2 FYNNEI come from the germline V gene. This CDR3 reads CASREDQPQHF. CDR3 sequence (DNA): TGTGCCAGCAGGGAAGATCAGCCCCAGCATTTT.

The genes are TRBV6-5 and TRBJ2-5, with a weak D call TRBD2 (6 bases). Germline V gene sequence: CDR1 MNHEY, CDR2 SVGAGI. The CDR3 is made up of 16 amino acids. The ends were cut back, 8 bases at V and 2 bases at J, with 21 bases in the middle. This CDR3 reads CASRTRPWGEQETQYF. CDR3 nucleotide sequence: TGTGCCAGCCGGACCAGGCCTTGGGGGGAACAAGAGACCCAGTACTTC.

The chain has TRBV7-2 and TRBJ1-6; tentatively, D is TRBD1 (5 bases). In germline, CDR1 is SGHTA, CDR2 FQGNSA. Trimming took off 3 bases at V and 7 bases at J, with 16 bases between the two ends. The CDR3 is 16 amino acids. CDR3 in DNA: TGTGCCAGCAGCTTCAGTGGACGGGGGAGCAATTCACCCCTCCACTTT. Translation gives CASSFSGRGSNSPLHF. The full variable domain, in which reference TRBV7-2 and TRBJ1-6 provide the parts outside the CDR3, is GAGVSQSPSNKVTEKGKDVELRCDPISGHTALYWYRQSLGQGLEFLIYFQGNSAPDKSGLPSDRFSAERTGGSVSTLTIQRTQQEDSAVYLCASSFSGRGSNSPLHFGNGTRLTVT.

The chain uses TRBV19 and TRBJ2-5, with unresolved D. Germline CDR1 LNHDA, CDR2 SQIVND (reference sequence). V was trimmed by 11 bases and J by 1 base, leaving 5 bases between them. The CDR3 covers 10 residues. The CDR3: CAVGQETQYF. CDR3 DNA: TGTGCCGTGGGCCAAGAGACCCAGTACTTC. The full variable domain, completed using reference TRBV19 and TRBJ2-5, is DGGITQSPKYLFRKEGQNVTLSCEQNLNHDAMYWYRQDPGQGLRLIYYSQIVNDFQKGDIAEGYSVSREKKESFPLTVTSAQKNPTAFYLCAVGQETQYFGPGTRLLVL.

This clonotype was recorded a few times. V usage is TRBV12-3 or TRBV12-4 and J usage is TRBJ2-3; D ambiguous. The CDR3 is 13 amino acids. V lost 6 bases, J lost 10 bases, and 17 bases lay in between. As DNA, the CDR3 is TGTGCCAGCAGACCCCTTGGCTTCGGACCGCAGTATTTT. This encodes CASRPLGFGPQYF.

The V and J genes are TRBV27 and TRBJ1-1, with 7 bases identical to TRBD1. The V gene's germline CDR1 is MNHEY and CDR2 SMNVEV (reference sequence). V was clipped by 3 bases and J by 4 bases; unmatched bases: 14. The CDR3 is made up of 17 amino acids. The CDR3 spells CASSFWGVGGLSTEAFF. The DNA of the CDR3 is TGTGCCAGCAGTTTTTGGGGGGTAGGGGGCTTAAGCACTGAAGCTTTCTTT.

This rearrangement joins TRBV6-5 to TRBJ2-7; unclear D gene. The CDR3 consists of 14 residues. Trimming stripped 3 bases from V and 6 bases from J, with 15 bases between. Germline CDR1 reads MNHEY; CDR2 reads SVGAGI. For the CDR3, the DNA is TGTGCCAGCAGTTATGGGCGTGCTACGAGCGAGCAGTACTTC. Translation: CASSYGRATSEQYF.

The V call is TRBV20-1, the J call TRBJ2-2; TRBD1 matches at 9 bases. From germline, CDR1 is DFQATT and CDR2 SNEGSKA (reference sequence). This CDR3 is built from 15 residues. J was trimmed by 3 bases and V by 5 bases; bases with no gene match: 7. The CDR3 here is CSAERDRVDTGELFF. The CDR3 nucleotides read TGCAGTGCTGAGCGGGACAGGGTGGACACCGGGGAGCTGTTTTTT.

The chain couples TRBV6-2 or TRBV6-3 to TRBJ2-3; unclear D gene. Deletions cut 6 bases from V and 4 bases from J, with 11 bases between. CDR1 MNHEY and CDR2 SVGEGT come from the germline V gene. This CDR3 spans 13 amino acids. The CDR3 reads CASRKDASDTQYF. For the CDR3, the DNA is TGTGCCAGCAGGAAGGACGCCTCAGATACGCAGTATTTT.

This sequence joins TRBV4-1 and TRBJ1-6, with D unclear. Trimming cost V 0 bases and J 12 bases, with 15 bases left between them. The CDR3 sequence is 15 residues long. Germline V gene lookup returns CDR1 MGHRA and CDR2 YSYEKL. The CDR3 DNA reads TGCGCCAGCAGCCAAGAAAATGTGCAGGTATTACCCCTCCACTTT. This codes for CASSQENVQVLPLHF.

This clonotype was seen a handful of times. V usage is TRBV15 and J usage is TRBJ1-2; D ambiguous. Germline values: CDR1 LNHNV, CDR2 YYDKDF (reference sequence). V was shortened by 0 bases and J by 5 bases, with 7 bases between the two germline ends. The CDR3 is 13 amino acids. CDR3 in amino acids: CATSRDGRYGYTF. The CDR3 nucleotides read TGTGCCACCAGCAGAGATGGCCGTTATGGCTACACCTTC.

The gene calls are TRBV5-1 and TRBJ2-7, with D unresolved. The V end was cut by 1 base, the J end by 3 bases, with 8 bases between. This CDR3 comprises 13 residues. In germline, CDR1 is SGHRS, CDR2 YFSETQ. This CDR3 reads CASSLQVGYEQYF. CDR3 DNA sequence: TGCGCCAGCAGCTTGCAGGTGGGCTACGAGCAGTACTTC. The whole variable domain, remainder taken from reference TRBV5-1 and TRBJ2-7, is KAGVTQTPRYLIKTRGQQVTLSCSPISGHRSVSWYQQTPGQGLQFLFEYFSETQRNKGNFPGRFSGRQFSNSRSEMNVSTLELGDSALYLCASSLQVGYEQYFGPGTRLTVT.